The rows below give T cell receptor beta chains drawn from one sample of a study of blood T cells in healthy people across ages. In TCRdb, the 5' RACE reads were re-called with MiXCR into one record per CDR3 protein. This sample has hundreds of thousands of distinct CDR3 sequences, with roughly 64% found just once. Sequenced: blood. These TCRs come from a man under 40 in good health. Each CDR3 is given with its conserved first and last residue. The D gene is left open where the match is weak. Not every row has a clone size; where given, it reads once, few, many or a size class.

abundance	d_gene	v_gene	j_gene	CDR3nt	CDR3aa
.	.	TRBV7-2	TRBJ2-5	TGTGCCAGCAGCTTAGTTCACCCCGACGGGACCCAGTACTTC	CASSLVHPDGTQYF
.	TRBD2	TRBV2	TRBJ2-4	TGTGCCAGCAGTGATCGACCGGGACTAGGAAAAAACGTTCAGTACTTC	CASSDRPGLGKNVQYF
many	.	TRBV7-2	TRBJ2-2	TGTGCCAGCAGCACCTTCACCGGGGAGCTGTTTTTT	CASSTFTGELFF
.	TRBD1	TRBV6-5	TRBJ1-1	TGTGCCAGCAGTTATAAATACAAGGGACAGGGGGCTGAAGCTTTCTTT	CASSYKYKGQGAEAFF
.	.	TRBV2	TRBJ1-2	TGTGCCAGCACCGTAGGGCGGGGTAACTATGGCTACACCTTC	CASTVGRGNYGYTF
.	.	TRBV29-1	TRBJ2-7	TGCAGCGTTGACCAGGGTGGCCACGAGCAGTACTTC	CSVDQGGHEQYF
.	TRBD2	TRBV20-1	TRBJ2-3	TGCAGTGCTGTGACTAGCGGTTCTGGAGATACGCAGTATTTT	CSAVTSGSGDTQYF
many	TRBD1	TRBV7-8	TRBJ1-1	TGTGCCAGCAGCTCATCGACAGGGGGATACACTGAAGCTTTCTTT	CASSSSTGGYTEAFF
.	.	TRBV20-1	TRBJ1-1	TGCAGGGGGGCCCAGGGGAACACTGAAGCTTTCTTT	CRGAQGNTEAFF
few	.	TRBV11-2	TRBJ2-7	TGTGCCAGCAGCTTTGGTGCAAACAGCTACGAGCAGTACTTC	CASSFGANSYEQYF
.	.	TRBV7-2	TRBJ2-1	TGTGCCAGCAGCGGCGCCCGGGACTTCCACAATGAGCAGTTCTTC	CASSGARDFHNEQFF
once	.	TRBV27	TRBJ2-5	TGTGCCAGCACAATCAGCGGGCTGGGGAGGGAGACCCAGTACTTC	CASTISGLGRETQYF
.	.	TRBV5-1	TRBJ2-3	TGCGCCAGCAGCATAGGAAGCGGACACACAGATACGCAGTATTTT	CASSIGSGHTDTQYF
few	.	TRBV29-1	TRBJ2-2	TGCAGCGTTGGACACTTGGGGAACACCGGGGAGCTGTTTTTT	CSVGHLGNTGELFF
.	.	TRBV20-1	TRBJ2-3	TGCAGTGCCTTCCCCAGGGGCCCCTCCACAGATACGCAGTATTTT	CSAFPRGPSTDTQYF
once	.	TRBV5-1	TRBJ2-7	TGCGCCAGCAGCTTGGAGTGGTCCCAAGGGGAGCAGTACTTC	CASSLEWSQGEQYF
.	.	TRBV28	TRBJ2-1	TGTGCCAGCAGCGAACTTACAGGGCGGGGCTCCTACAATGAGCAGTTCTTC	CASSELTGRGSYNEQFF
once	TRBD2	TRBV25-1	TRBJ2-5	TGTGCCAGCAGTGATAGCGGGAGCTACAATGAGCAGTACTTC	CASSDSGSYNEQYF
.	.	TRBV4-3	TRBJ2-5	TGCGCCAGCAGCCAAGATCAGGGGATAGAAGAGGCCCAGTACTTC	CASSQDQGIEEAQYF
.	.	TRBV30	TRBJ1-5	TGTGCCTGGAGTGTACTCCAGAGTAATCAGCCCCAGCATTTT	CAWSVLQSNQPQHF
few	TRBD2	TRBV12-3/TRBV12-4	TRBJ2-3	TGTGCCAGCAGAGAAACTAGCGGGCGAGCAGATACGCAGTATTTT	CASRETSGRADTQYF
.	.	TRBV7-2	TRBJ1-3	TGTGCCAGCAGCCAAGGGGCGTTGGGTTCTGGAAACACCATATATTTT	CASSQGALGSGNTIYF
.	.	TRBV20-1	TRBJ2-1	TGCAGTGCCACGACTGGGAGTAATGAGCAGTTCTTC	CSATTGSNEQFF
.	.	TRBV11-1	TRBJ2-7	TGTGCCAGCAGCTTACAGATCGGGAGCTCCTACGAGCAGTACTTC	CASSLQIGSSYEQYF
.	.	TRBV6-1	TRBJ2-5	TGTGCCAGCAGTGGAACGGGCTCAGAGACCCAGTACTTC	CASSGTGSETQYF
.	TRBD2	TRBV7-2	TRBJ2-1	TGTGCCAGCAGCTTAGGACTAGCGTTCAATGAGCAGTTCTTC	CASSLGLAFNEQFF
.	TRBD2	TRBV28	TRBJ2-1	TGTGCCAGCAGTGGACTAGCGGGAGAGACTTACAATGAGCAGTTCTTC	CASSGLAGETYNEQFF
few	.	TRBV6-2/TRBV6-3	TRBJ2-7	TGTGCCAGCAGTGATGGACCGCCATACGAGCAGTACTTC	CASSDGPPYEQYF
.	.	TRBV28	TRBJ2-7	TGTGCCAGCAGCCCGGCTAGCTTAACCTACGAGCAGTACTTC	CASSPASLTYEQYF
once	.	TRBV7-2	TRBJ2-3	TGTGCCAGTAGTAGAACGGGCCTCGGAGCAGATACGCAGTATTTT	CASSRTGLGADTQYF
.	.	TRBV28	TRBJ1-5	TGTGCCAGCAGATATACCAATCAGCCCCAGCATTTT	CASRYTNQPQHF
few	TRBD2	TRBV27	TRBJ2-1	TGTGCCAGTAGTTCACTAGGGGCGGGGGACAATGAGCAGTTCTTC	CASSSLGAGDNEQFF
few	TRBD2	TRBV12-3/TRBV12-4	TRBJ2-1	TGTGCCAGCAGTTCCGAGGGACTAGCGGGGGGGAATGAGCAGTTCTTC	CASSSEGLAGGNEQFF